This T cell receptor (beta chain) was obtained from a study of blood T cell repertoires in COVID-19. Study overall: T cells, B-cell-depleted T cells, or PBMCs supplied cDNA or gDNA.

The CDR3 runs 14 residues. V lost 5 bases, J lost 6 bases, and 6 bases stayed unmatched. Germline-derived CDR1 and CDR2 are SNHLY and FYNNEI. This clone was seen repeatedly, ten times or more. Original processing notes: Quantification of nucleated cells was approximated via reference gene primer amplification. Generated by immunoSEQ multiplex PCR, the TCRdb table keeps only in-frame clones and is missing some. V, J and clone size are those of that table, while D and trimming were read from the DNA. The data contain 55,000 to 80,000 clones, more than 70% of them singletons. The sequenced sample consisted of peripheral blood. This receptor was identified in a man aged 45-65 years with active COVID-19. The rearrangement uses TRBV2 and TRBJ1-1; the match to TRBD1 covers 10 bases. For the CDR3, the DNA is TGTGCCAGCAGTAGGACAGGGGGGTTCGCTGAAGCTTTCTTT. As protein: CASSRTGGFAEAFF. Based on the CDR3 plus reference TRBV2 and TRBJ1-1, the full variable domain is EPEVTQTPSHQVTQMGQEVILRCVPISNHLYFYWYRQILGQKVEFLVSFYNNEISEKSEIFDDQFSVERPDGSNFTLKIRSTKLEDSAMYFCASSRTGGFAEAFFGQGTRLTVV.